The 10 T cell receptor beta chains reported below all come from one sample, sequenced in a study of CD8 T cells in ankylosing spondylitis. Via MiXCR, TCRdb re-called the 5' RACE reads, giving one row per CDR3 protein. The data show 250,000 to 400,000 distinct CDR3 sequences, around a tenth seen once. Sequencing used blood, either unsorted or a sorted T cell fraction (not recorded which). Receptors originate from a female donor with ankylosing spondylitis or in good health (not recorded which).

Only a few counts were recorded for this clonotype. The V and J genes are TRBV7-9 and TRBJ1-1, with D hard to call. Looked up from germline, CDR1 is SEHNR and CDR2 is FQNEAQ (reference sequence). The length of the CDR3 is 13 residues. Trimming left V 6 bases short and J 6 bases short, with 14 bases between. The CDR3 loop is CASRGVGLAEAFF. DNA of the CDR3: TGTGCCAGCAGGGGAGTTGGTCTAGCTGAAGCTTTCTTT.

The V call is TRBV20-1, the J call TRBJ2-7; 7 nucleotides line up with TRBD1. The J segment lost 3 bases and the V segment lost 6 bases, leaving 8 bases of the junction unmatched. Germline V gene lookup returns CDR1 DFQATT and CDR2 SNEGSKA (reference sequence). The CDR3 contains 13 residues. The CDR3 loop reads CSAARQGNYEQYF. The DNA of the CDR3 is TGCAGTGCCGCCCGACAGGGAAACTACGAGCAGTACTTC.

DNA for the CDR3: TGCGCCAGCAGCCAAGAAGGGGGCGGGCAAGAGACCCAGTACTTC. Translated, it gives CASSQEGGGQETQYF. This sequence joins TRBV4-1 and TRBJ2-5, with 7 bases matching TRBD1. CDR1 is MGHRA and CDR2 is YSYEKL in the germline V gene. The CDR3 consists of 15 residues. Trimming took 0 bases from V and 2 from J; bases not matched to a gene: 3.

This clonotype was seen at least ten times. This chain connects TRBV27 to TRBJ1-2; D not resolved. CDR3 length: 13 amino acids. CDR1 and CDR2 from the germline V gene are MNHEY and SMNVEV (reference sequence). With 5 bases removed from V and 2 bases from J, the gap between germline ends came to 9 bases. CDR3 in DNA: TGTGCCAGCAGTCCCCTGGGAAACTATGGCTACACCTTC. Its translation: CASSPLGNYGYTF.

The V call is TRBV2, the J call TRBJ2-1, with D possibly being TRBD1 (5 bases). From germline, CDR1 is SNHLY and CDR2 FYNNEI. The CDR3 covers 16 residues. V lost 8 bases, J lost 7 bases, and 24 bases lay in between. As DNA, the CDR3 is TGTGCCAGCGGAGAGGATATGGTCTCAGGGTTGAATGAGCAGTTCTTC. This encodes CASGEDMVSGLNEQFF.

This clonotype was counted many times. J is TRBJ2-1 and V is TRBV27; tentative D call: TRBD1 (5 bases). This CDR3 is 14 amino acids long. Per germline, CDR1 MNHEY and CDR2 SMNVEV (reference sequence). The V end lost 5 bases, the J end lost 11 bases, and 19 bases lay between the germline ends. The CDR3, as DNA: TGTGCCAGCAGTGCCAAAGACAGCTACCGTAAGCAGTTCTTC. Protein sequence: CASSAKDSYRKQFF.

Regarding this clonotype: This sequence may be a read error, since a much larger clone differs from it by one base. This chain's CDR3 is CASSVTDNELFF. The CDR3, as DNA: TGTGCCAGCAGCGTGACCGACAATGAGCTGTTCTTC. The chain links TRBV9 to TRBJ2-1; D unresolved. Germline V gene lookup returns CDR1 SGDLS and CDR2 YYNGEE. CDR3 length: 12 amino acids.

This clonotype was recorded at least ten times. DNA of the CDR3: TGTGCCAGCAGCGCAGGGGGCTCCTATAATTCACCCCTCCACTTT. Its protein product is CASSAGGSYNSPLHF. This chain uses TRBV7-9 with TRBJ1-6; 7 nucleotides line up with TRBD1. Per the germline V gene, CDR1 is SEHNR and CDR2 is FQNEAQ (reference sequence). This CDR3 comprises 15 residues. Germline trimming cut 5 bases from V and 0 bases from J; bases unmatched to any gene: 1.

This clonotype was observed a handful of times. The chain has TRBV20-1 and TRBJ2-3; D is possibly TRBD1 or TRBD2 (6 bases each). The CDR3 has 14 residues. CDR1 is DFQATT, CDR2 SNEGSKA, per germline (reference sequence). The V gene lost 5 bases and the J gene lost 3 bases, with 15 bases spanning the gap. The CDR3 DNA sequence: TGCAGTGCTGATAAGGGGGGACGGACAGATACGCAGTATTTT. Translated: CSADKGGRTDTQYF.

This clonotype was counted ten times or more. The chain combines TRBV10-3 with TRBJ2-7; a possible D gene is TRBD2 (5 bases). Per the germline V gene, CDR1 is ENHRY and CDR2 is SYGVKD. Trimming removed 6 bases from V and 7 bases from J, with 19 bases in between. The CDR3 covers 14 residues. CDR3 sequence: CAISHISGIGEQYF. In DNA, the CDR3 is TGTGCCATCAGCCATATATCGGGGATAGGGGAGCAGTACTTC.